This TCR beta chain was sequenced during a study of vaccination effects on CD4 cells after COVID-19. Remarks on this clone: The antigen remains unidentified.

The ViraFEST assay expanded antigen-specific CD4+ T cells with viral peptide pools before sequencing. Having been cultured for roughly 9 days, the cells underwent CD4+ T cell isolation. The participants, recipients of two vaccine doses, got either BNT162b2 or mRNA-1273. On days 3 and 7, fresh IL-2 medium replaced half the medium. The assay was immunoSEQ multiplex PCR, and TCRdb's table has in-frame clones only and misses some. The sample shows approximately 74,000 clones, around four fifths of them seen only once. Trimming took off 0 bases at V and 8 bases at J, with 14 bases between the two ends. The CDR3 contains 15 residues. Per germline, CDR1 KGHSH and CDR2 LQKENI.

The TCR was taken from a human donor who received a COVID-19 vaccine. Sequencing used CD4+ T cells from PBMCs cultured with HCoV-OC43 spike peptides, obtained after COVID-19 vaccination. Noted subset: HCoV-OC43 spike overlapping peptide pool stimulation. This chain connects TRBV18 to TRBJ2-4; a weak D match, TRBD1 (5 bases). The CDR3 DNA sequence: TGTGCCAGCTCACCACCGGGGCAGGGTCAAGACATTCAGTACTTC. Translation: CASSPPGQGQDIQYF.